The TCR beta chain under discussion was sequenced for a study of Graves' ophthalmopathy and Graves' hyperthyroidism. Study results and limitations: Using 13 signatures, a model distinguished ophthalmopathy from stable hyperthyroidism, reaching roughly 90% sensitivity and approximately 82% specificity.

The authors amplified TCR beta CDR3 regions from RNA transcripts. After a first-round RT-PCR with HTBI primers, a second-round multiplex PCR was run. TCRdb ran MiXCR on the multiplex PCR reads and lists one entry per CDR3 protein. The table lists about 210,000 distinct CDR3 sequences, approximately 28% of them singletons, with approximately 8.2% in the top ten. This clonotype has a count of ten or more. Its matching antigen is unknown. Those donors who had ophthalmopathy presented with moderate-to-severe activity, a CAS of ≥3, a NOSPECS of ≥4 and a duration under 3 months. Someone took the PBMCs out of 10 ml of fresh peripheral blood. Trimming removed 8 bases from V and 2 bases from J, with 13 bases in between. This CDR3 is built from 13 residues. Germline lookup yields CDR1 MNHEY and CDR2 SVGAGI.

The chain couples TRBV6-5 to TRBJ2-7; D is unresolved. The sequenced material came from peripheral blood. The TCR originated in a man between 50 and 59 years old with Graves' ophthalmopathy. CDR3 DNA sequence: TGTGCCAGCGGCAGAGCCCCAGCCTACGAGCAGTACTTC. Protein product: CASGRAPAYEQYF.